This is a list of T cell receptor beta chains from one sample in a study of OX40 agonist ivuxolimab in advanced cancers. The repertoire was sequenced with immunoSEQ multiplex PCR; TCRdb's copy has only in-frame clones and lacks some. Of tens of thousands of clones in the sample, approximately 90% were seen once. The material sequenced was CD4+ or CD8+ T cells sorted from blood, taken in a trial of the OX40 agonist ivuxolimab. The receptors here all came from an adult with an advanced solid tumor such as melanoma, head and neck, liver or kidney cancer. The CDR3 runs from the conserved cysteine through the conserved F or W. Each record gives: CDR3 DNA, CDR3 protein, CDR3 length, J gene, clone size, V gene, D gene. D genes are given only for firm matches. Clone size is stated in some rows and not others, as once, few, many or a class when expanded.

CDR3 DNA: TGCGCCAGCAGACCAGAGGACAATGAGCAGTTCTTC; CDR3 protein: CASRPEDNEQFF; CDR3 length: 12; J gene: TRBJ2-1; clone size: few; V gene: TRBV5-1; D gene: -
CDR3 DNA: TGTGCCAGCAGCTTATTCGAACTATCCTACGAGCAGTACTTC; CDR3 protein: CASSLFELSYEQYF; CDR3 length: 14; J gene: TRBJ2-7; clone size: -; V gene: TRBV7-9; D gene: -
CDR3 DNA: TGTGCCAGCAGTCCCCACGGAGTGTCGAGTTTGGAGACCCAGTACTTC; CDR3 protein: CASSPHGVSSLETQYF; CDR3 length: 16; J gene: TRBJ2-5; clone size: few; V gene: TRBV28; D gene: -
CDR3 DNA: TGTGCCAGCAGTCCCCAGGGGGACACCGGGGAGCTGTTTTTT; CDR3 protein: CASSPQGDTGELFF; CDR3 length: 14; J gene: TRBJ2-2; clone size: -; V gene: TRBV27; D gene: TRBD1
CDR3 DNA: TGTGCCAGCATCTGGTCTAGCGGTGACTACGAGCAGTACTTC; CDR3 protein: CASIWSSGDYEQYF; CDR3 length: 14; J gene: TRBJ2-7; clone size: -; V gene: TRBV2; D gene: TRBD2
CDR3 DNA: TGTGCCAGCAGCCCCCTGGTTGGGAGTGAAGCTTTCTTT; CDR3 protein: CASSPLVGSEAFF; CDR3 length: 13; J gene: TRBJ1-1; clone size: -; V gene: TRBV7-7; D gene: -
CDR3 DNA: TGTGCCAGCAGCTTAGGGGGACAGAACACTGAAGCTTTCTTT; CDR3 protein: CASSLGGQNTEAFF; CDR3 length: 14; J gene: TRBJ1-1; clone size: -; V gene: TRBV7-6; D gene: -
CDR3 DNA: TGTGCCAGCAGCGAAGACATCCCAGCTAACTATGGCTACACCTTC; CDR3 protein: CASSEDIPANYGYTF; CDR3 length: 15; J gene: TRBJ1-2; clone size: -; V gene: TRBV7-9; D gene: -
CDR3 DNA: TGCAGCGTTGCTCTAGCGGGAAAATACGAGCAGTACTTC; CDR3 protein: CSVALAGKYEQYF; CDR3 length: 13; J gene: TRBJ2-7; clone size: -; V gene: TRBV29-1; D gene: TRBD2
CDR3 DNA: TGTGCCAGCAGCCAAGGGGAGGGGGCAAGCACAGATACGCAGTATTTT; CDR3 protein: CASSQGEGASTDTQYF; CDR3 length: 16; J gene: TRBJ2-3; clone size: -; V gene: TRBV14; D gene: -
CDR3 DNA: TGCGCCAGCAGCCTAGAAACACAGTCTTTCTATGGCTACACCTTC; CDR3 protein: CASSLETQSFYGYTF; CDR3 length: 15; J gene: TRBJ1-2; clone size: -; V gene: TRBV4-1; D gene: -
CDR3 DNA: TGTGCCAGCAGCTCGGTCGTGAAGACAGGGAGAAAGGAGCAGTACTTC; CDR3 protein: CASSSVVKTGRKEQYF; CDR3 length: 16; J gene: TRBJ2-7; clone size: -; V gene: TRBV5-4; D gene: TRBD1
CDR3 DNA: TGTGCCAGCAGTTACGGGACAATCGTCTCTGAAGCTTTCTTT; CDR3 protein: CASSYGTIVSEAFF; CDR3 length: 14; J gene: TRBJ1-1; clone size: -; V gene: TRBV6-5; D gene: -
CDR3 DNA: TGTGCCTGGAGCTCGGTGGGGGGTGCCTACGAGCAGTACTTC; CDR3 protein: CAWSSVGGAYEQYF; CDR3 length: 14; J gene: TRBJ2-7; clone size: -; V gene: TRBV30; D gene: -
CDR3 DNA: TGTGCCAGCAGACTAGCGGGAGCTTCTCCGTTTAGTTACGAGCAGTACTTC; CDR3 protein: CASRLAGASPFSYEQYF; CDR3 length: 17; J gene: TRBJ2-7; clone size: -; V gene: TRBV28; D gene: TRBD2
CDR3 DNA: TGTGCCAGCAGTGAGGGGGCTGCCATGAACACTGAAGCTTTCTTT; CDR3 protein: CASSEGAAMNTEAFF; CDR3 length: 15; J gene: TRBJ1-1; clone size: few; V gene: TRBV6-1; D gene: -
CDR3 DNA: TGTGCCAGCAGCCTGTGGGAGGGCTCCTACAATGAGCAGTTCTTC; CDR3 protein: CASSLWEGSYNEQFF; CDR3 length: 15; J gene: TRBJ2-1; clone size: once; V gene: TRBV14; D gene: TRBD2
CDR3 DNA: TGTGCCAGCAGTTACTCGAACGGGTTGGAGCCCCAGCATTTT; CDR3 protein: CASSYSNGLEPQHF; CDR3 length: 14; J gene: TRBJ1-5; clone size: -; V gene: TRBV6-6; D gene: -
CDR3 DNA: TGTGCCAGCAGGGGGGTCGGGGAGCTGTTTTTT; CDR3 protein: CASRGVGELFF; CDR3 length: 11; J gene: TRBJ2-2; clone size: -; V gene: TRBV6-1; D gene: -
CDR3 DNA: TGTGCCGGGGGGGGGACCTCCTACGAGCAGTACTTC; CDR3 protein: CAGGGTSYEQYF; CDR3 length: 12; J gene: TRBJ2-7; clone size: -; V gene: TRBV10-3; D gene: TRBD2
CDR3 DNA: TGTGCCAGCAGCCAAGAATCGACAGGGGGCTCCTACGAGCAGTACTTC; CDR3 protein: CASSQESTGGSYEQYF; CDR3 length: 16; J gene: TRBJ2-7; clone size: -; V gene: TRBV4-2; D gene: TRBD1
CDR3 DNA: TGTGCCAGTCAAACCTCCGCGGACACCAATCAGCCCCAGCATTTT; CDR3 protein: CASQTSADTNQPQHF; CDR3 length: 15; J gene: TRBJ1-5; clone size: few; V gene: TRBV19; D gene: -
CDR3 DNA: TGCGCCAGCAGCTTGGGGACAGGGAGCAATCAGCCCCAGCATTTT; CDR3 protein: CASSLGTGSNQPQHF; CDR3 length: 15; J gene: TRBJ1-5; clone size: -; V gene: TRBV5-1; D gene: TRBD1
CDR3 DNA: TGTGCCAGCAGCCCCCCTAGCGGGAGCTACAATGAGCAGTTCTTC; CDR3 protein: CASSPPSGSYNEQFF; CDR3 length: 15; J gene: TRBJ2-1; clone size: -; V gene: TRBV7-8; D gene: TRBD2
CDR3 DNA: TGTGCCAGCAGCGTAGAGCCGGACGGCCAATATGGCTACACCTTC; CDR3 protein: CASSVEPDGQYGYTF; CDR3 length: 15; J gene: TRBJ1-2; clone size: -; V gene: TRBV9; D gene: -
CDR3 DNA: TGTGCCAGCAGTTACGGCAGGGAAGCTTTCTTT; CDR3 protein: CASSYGREAFF; CDR3 length: 11; J gene: TRBJ1-1; clone size: -; V gene: TRBV7-9; D gene: -
CDR3 DNA: TGTGCCAGCAGCTTCGGGACAGGGATAGGCTATGGCTACACCTTC; CDR3 protein: CASSFGTGIGYGYTF; CDR3 length: 15; J gene: TRBJ1-2; clone size: -; V gene: TRBV11-1; D gene: TRBD1
CDR3 DNA: TGTGCCAGCAGGATCGACAGTGCCTACTACGAGCAGTACTTC; CDR3 protein: CASRIDSAYYEQYF; CDR3 length: 14; J gene: TRBJ2-7; clone size: -; V gene: TRBV27; D gene: -
CDR3 DNA: TGTGCCAGCAGACAGGACAGGGGTCGTTACTACGAGCAGTACTTC; CDR3 protein: CASRQDRGRYYEQYF; CDR3 length: 15; J gene: TRBJ2-7; clone size: -; V gene: TRBV2; D gene: TRBD1
CDR3 DNA: TGCGCCAGCAGCCCGTCAATTGCAACTAATGAAAAACTGTTTTTT; CDR3 protein: CASSPSIATNEKLFF; CDR3 length: 15; J gene: TRBJ1-4; clone size: -; V gene: TRBV5-1; D gene: -
CDR3 DNA: TGTGCCAGCAGTTCTACTAGCAGCACAGATACGCAGTATTTT; CDR3 protein: CASSSTSSTDTQYF; CDR3 length: 14; J gene: TRBJ2-3; clone size: -; V gene: TRBV6-6; D gene: -
CDR3 DNA: TGTGCCAGCAGTTACTCGCCGGGGCGAAGCTCCTACGAGCAGTACTTC; CDR3 protein: CASSYSPGRSSYEQYF; CDR3 length: 16; J gene: TRBJ2-7; clone size: once; V gene: TRBV6-5; D gene: -
CDR3 DNA: TGTGTCAGAAGCAGCGTCAGTGGGGTTGTAAACACCGGGGAGCTGTTTTTT; CDR3 protein: CVRSSVSGVVNTGELFF; CDR3 length: 17; J gene: TRBJ2-2; clone size: -; V gene: TRBV7-5; D gene: -
CDR3 DNA: TGTGCCAGCTCGGGGGGGCCTTACAATGAGCAGTTCTTC; CDR3 protein: CASSGGPYNEQFF; CDR3 length: 13; J gene: TRBJ2-1; clone size: once; V gene: TRBV7-9; D gene: TRBD2
CDR3 DNA: TGTGCCAGCAGGGGCCTCGATCACTACGAGCAGTACTTC; CDR3 protein: CASRGLDHYEQYF; CDR3 length: 13; J gene: TRBJ2-7; clone size: -; V gene: TRBV6-5; D gene: -
CDR3 DNA: TGTGCCAGCAGCTTAGCGCATGTAAATGAGCAGTTCTTC; CDR3 protein: CASSLAHVNEQFF; CDR3 length: 13; J gene: TRBJ2-1; clone size: -; V gene: TRBV7-9; D gene: -
CDR3 DNA: TGTGCCAGTAGTAGGGGTTTTAGGGTTGAGCAGTTCTTC; CDR3 protein: CASSRGFRVEQFF; CDR3 length: 13; J gene: TRBJ2-1; clone size: -; V gene: TRBV19; D gene: -
CDR3 DNA: TGTGCCAGCGGACTGGCAGGGACCCCTATCTACGAGCAGTACTTC; CDR3 protein: CASGLAGTPIYEQYF; CDR3 length: 15; J gene: TRBJ2-7; clone size: -; V gene: TRBV27; D gene: -
CDR3 DNA: TGTGCCAGTAGAGGAGCGGGGACTCCCACGGAGCAGTTCTTC; CDR3 protein: CASRGAGTPTEQFF; CDR3 length: 14; J gene: TRBJ2-1; clone size: -; V gene: TRBV19; D gene: TRBD2
CDR3 DNA: TGTGCCAGCAGCCCTCGGAACAGGGGGCCCACTAACTATGGCTACACCTTC; CDR3 protein: CASSPRNRGPTNYGYTF; CDR3 length: 17; J gene: TRBJ1-2; clone size: -; V gene: TRBV11-2; D gene: TRBD1
CDR3 DNA: TGTGCCGCGCTGGAAGTGACCCCCCTACGTCATTTGCAGTACTTC; CDR3 protein: CAALEVTPLRHLQYF; CDR3 length: 15; J gene: TRBJ2-7; clone size: -; V gene: TRBV27; D gene: -